The next 26 T cell receptor beta chains were all read from a single sample in a study of blood T cell repertoires in COVID-19. TCRdb keeps only in-frame clones here, not all; method: immunoSEQ multiplex PCR. The sample contains fewer than 300,000 clones, about 80% of which appear only once. The specimen sequenced was peripheral blood. Receptor source: a person aged 70 to 80 with COVID-19, enrolled during active disease.

The gene calls are TRBV7-2 and TRBJ2-5; 8 bases align to TRBD1. The trim removed 3 bases at V and 1 base at J, leaving 7 bases unmatched. The germline gives CDR1 SGHTA, CDR2 FQGNSA. The CDR3 consists of 16 residues. CDR3 sequence: CASSLAQGESQETQYF. CDR3 coding DNA: TGTGCCAGCAGCTTGGCACAGGGGGAGTCCCAAGAGACCCAGTACTTC.

Regarding this clone: This sample includes further DNA sequences coding for the same CDR3. The CDR3 nucleotides read TGTGCCAGCAGTCTGGCAGGGAGCAATCAGCCCCAGCATTTT. This gives the protein CASSLAGSNQPQHF. The genes are TRBV28 and TRBJ1-5, with D tentatively TRBD1 (5 bases). V was cut by 5 bases and J by 1 base, with 9 bases left in between. This CDR3 has 14 residues. Per the germline V gene, CDR1 is MDHEN and CDR2 is SYDVKM.

The chain uses TRBV6-5 and TRBJ2-7; the D is unclear. The ends were cut back, 4 bases at V and 2 bases at J, with 15 bases in the middle. CDR1 is MNHEY, CDR2 SVGAGI, per germline. The CDR3 is 15 residues long. CDR3: CASSSPGSWPYEQYF. The CDR3 DNA is TGTGCCAGCAGTTCCCCAGGATCGTGGCCCTACGAGCAGTACTTC.

The chain employs TRBV6-6 and TRBJ1-6, with D tentatively TRBD1 (5 bases). The CDR3 spans 13 residues. Trimming left V 8 bases short and J 11 bases short, with 16 bases between. Germline values: CDR1 MNHNY, CDR2 SVGAGI (reference sequence). The CDR3 loop reads CASVARVGTPLHF. CDR3 DNA sequence: TGTGCCAGCGTAGCCAGGGTTGGCACACCCCTCCACTTT.

The chain has TRBV9 and TRBJ1-4; unclear D gene. The CDR3 runs 14 residues. Trimming stripped 4 bases from V and 3 bases from J, with 10 bases between. CDR1 is SGDLS and CDR2 is YYNGEE in the germline V gene. CDR3: CASSPLDPNEKLFF. CDR3 sequence (DNA): TGTGCCAGCAGCCCCCTAGATCCTAATGAAAAACTGTTTTTT. Full variable domain (outside the CDR3, taken from reference TRBV9 and TRBJ1-4): DSGVTQTPKHLITATGQRVTLRCSPRSGDLSVYWYQQSLDQGLQFLIQYYNGEERAKGNILERFSAQQFPDLHSELNLSSLELGDSALYFCASSPLDPNEKLFFGSGTQLSVL.

V usage is TRBV28 and J usage is TRBJ1-5; 7 bases align to TRBD1. The length of the CDR3 is 16 residues. V lost 7 bases and J lost 5; bases outside the gene matches: 14. Germline CDR1 reads MDHEN; CDR2 reads SYDVKM. The CDR3 nucleotides are TGTGCCAGCATCCACAGGGGCCCAGCCCAATATCAGCCCCAGCATTTT. Encoded protein: CASIHRGPAQYQPQHF.

This chain uses TRBV5-5 with TRBJ1-1; 9 nucleotides align to TRBD1. The junction had 11 bases not matched to a gene; V was cut back by 5 bases and J by 0 bases. Per germline, CDR1 SGHKS and CDR2 YYEKEE (reference sequence). This CDR3 has 17 amino acids. The CDR3 protein is CASRPGQGRGVNTEAFF. The CDR3 DNA follows: TGTGCCAGCAGGCCGGGACAGGGAAGAGGAGTGAACACTGAAGCTTTCTTT.

This clone was observed a handful of times. The gene calls are TRBV7-2 and TRBJ1-4, with D perhaps matching TRBD1 (5 bases). The germline V gene encodes CDR1 SGHTA and CDR2 FQGNSA. The CDR3 has 16 residues. V was trimmed by 0 bases and J by 5 bases, leaving 13 bases between them. The CDR3 region is CASSLAPTGTNEKLFF. The DNA of the CDR3 is TGTGCCAGCAGCTTAGCGCCCACAGGAACGAATGAAAAACTGTTTTTT.

The rearrangement links TRBV13 to TRBJ1-2; TRBD1 matches at 7 bases. The V segment lost 1 base and the J segment 2 bases; nucleotides outside the gene matches: 4. Germline V gene data show CDR1 as PRHDT and CDR2 as FYEKMQ (reference sequence). This CDR3 contains 15 residues. CDR3 bases: TGTGCCAGCAGCTTAGCGGTGACAGGGAACTATGGCTACACCTTC. Translating gives CASSLAVTGNYGYTF.

The CDR3 coding sequence is TGTGCCAGCAGCTTAGAAACGGTCCCAGGGGTAGTCAATGAGCAGTTCTTC. Amino acid sequence: CASSLETVPGVVNEQFF. The chain recombines TRBV7-7 with TRBJ2-1, with a possible D match to TRBD1 (6 bases). CDR1 is SSHAT, CDR2 FNYEAQ, per germline (reference sequence). V dropped 1 base and J dropped 6 bases, with 19 bases sitting between them. The CDR3 runs to 17 residues.

The CDR3 region has the DNA TGTGCCAGCAGTCGGACAGCTCTATATAATTCACCCCTCCACTTT. This encodes CASSRTALYNSPLHF. The chain recombines TRBV27 with TRBJ1-6, with D perhaps TRBD1 (6 bases). The CDR3 totals 15 residues. V was pared by 5 bases and J by 4 bases, with 12 bases between. Per the germline V gene, CDR1 is MNHEY and CDR2 is SMNVEV (reference sequence).

The DNA of the CDR3 is TGCGCCAGCAGAGGAGCGGGAGGGGGGCCCACAGATACGCAGTATTTT. This translates into CASRGAGGGPTDTQYF. The rearrangement links TRBV5-1 to TRBJ2-3, with TRBD2 matching 10 bases. The CDR3 totals 16 residues. Per the germline V gene, CDR1 is SGHRS and CDR2 is YFSETQ. Trimming took 5 bases from V and 2 from J; bases not matched to a gene: 8.

This rearrangement joins TRBV18 to TRBJ2-3, with 12 nucleotides matching TRBD2. The CDR3 is 17 residues long. From germline, CDR1 is KGHSH and CDR2 LQKENI. V trimming: 3 bases; J trimming: 5 bases; junction bases outside the gene matches: 9. DNA for the CDR3: TGTGCCAGCTCACCCCTTCGACTAGCGGGGGTAGGAGATACGCAGTATTTT. Protein: CASSPLRLAGVGDTQYF.

V gene TRBV6-2 or TRBV6-3 combines with J gene TRBJ1-5; 8 nucleotides agree with TRBD1. The germline V gene has CDR1 MNHEY and CDR2 SVGEGT. The V segment lost 1 base and the J segment 7 bases; nucleotides outside the gene matches: 6. The CDR3 totals 15 residues. The CDR3 reads CASSYFQGASQPQHF. The CDR3 nucleotides read TGTGCCAGCAGTTACTTTCAGGGGGCAAGCCAGCCCCAGCATTTT.

The chain is built from TRBV29-1 and TRBJ2-1; TRBD2 aligns across 7 bases. Losses at the gene ends were 1 base for V and 0 bases for J; bases not matched to a gene: 0. The CDR3 has 14 residues. From germline, CDR1 is SQVTM and CDR2 ANQGSEA. In DNA form, the CDR3 reads TGCAGCGTTGAAGGCGGGAGCTCCTACAATGAGCAGTTCTTC. The encoded protein is CSVEGGSSYNEQFF.

CDR3 nucleotide sequence: TGTGCCAGCAGCTCGGGACTAGGCCGAACAGATACGCAGTATTTT. Residues: CASSSGLGRTDTQYF. The J gene is TRBJ2-3, the V gene TRBV7-2; TRBD2 matches at 8 bases. There are 15 residues in the CDR3. V gave up 4 bases and J gave up 3 bases; unmatched junction bases: 6. Per germline, CDR1 SGHTA and CDR2 FQGNSA.

The chain carries TRBV19 and TRBJ1-1; perhaps TRBD1 as D (6 bases). The CDR3 loop spans 15 amino acids. The germline V gene has CDR1 LNHDA and CDR2 SQIVND (reference sequence). The V and J ends lost 1 base and 4 bases respectively, with 13 bases between them. The CDR3 region is CASSIVAGAGTEAFF. The CDR3 nucleotides read TGTGCCAGTAGTATAGTCGCAGGGGCGGGCACTGAAGCTTTCTTT.

V and J are TRBV27 and TRBJ2-1, with TRBD1 as a possible D gene (6 bases). The ends were cut back, 3 bases at V and 0 bases at J, with 9 bases in the middle. Per the germline V gene, CDR1 is MNHEY and CDR2 is SMNVEV (reference sequence). The CDR3 covers 15 residues. In DNA form, the CDR3 reads TGTGCCAGCAGTTTCGGACAGTTCTCCTACAATGAGCAGTTCTTC. Its protein is CASSFGQFSYNEQFF.

This clone was detected a few times. V is TRBV30 and J is TRBJ1-5; D is perhaps TRBD1 (6 bases). Germline CDR1 and CDR2: GTSNPN and SVGIG (reference sequence). There are 14 residues in the CDR3. V was shortened by 2 bases and J by 2 bases, with 10 bases between the two germline ends. The CDR3 region is CAWSWGQRNQPQHF. Written as DNA, the CDR3 is TGTGCCTGGAGTTGGGGACAACGCAATCAGCCCCAGCATTTT.

CDR3 sequence: CASSSGQGNEQFF. The CDR3, as DNA: TGTGCCAGCAGTTCGGGACAGGGAAATGAGCAGTTCTTC. The chain is built from TRBV6-2 or TRBV6-3 and TRBJ2-1, with TRBD1 matching 9 bases. This CDR3 is 13 amino acids long. The junction had 2 bases not matched to a gene; V was cut back by 4 bases and J by 7 bases. Per the germline V gene, CDR1 is MNHEY and CDR2 is SVGEGT.

This clone was observed at least ten times. This rearrangement joins TRBV27 to TRBJ2-1, with a weak D call TRBD2 (6 bases). With 6 bases removed from V and 4 bases from J, the gap between germline ends came to 19 bases. Germline V gene data show CDR1 as MNHEY and CDR2 as SMNVEV (reference sequence). The CDR3 has 16 amino acids. In DNA form, the CDR3 reads TGTGCCAGCAGGGAAGAAGCGGGTTCTACTTACAATGAGCAGTTCTTC. Protein product: CASREEAGSTYNEQFF.

CDR3 protein: CASSLRLDQPQHF. CDR3 in DNA: TGCGCCAGCAGCCTTCGGTTAGATCAGCCCCAGCATTTT. The genes are TRBV4-3 and TRBJ1-5; D call uncertain. V was pared by 4 bases and J by 5 bases, with 9 bases between. CDR3 length: 13 amino acids. CDR1 LGHNA and CDR2 YSLEER come from the germline V gene.

V is TRBV7-2 and J is TRBJ2-1; D gene ambiguous. This CDR3 region has 13 residues. Germline V lookup: CDR1 SGHTA, CDR2 FQGNSA. The V end was cut by 2 bases, the J end by 7 bases, with 9 bases between. This chain's CDR3 is CASSLRVRNEQFF. CDR3 bases: TGTGCCAGCAGCTTACGGGTCCGGAATGAGCAGTTCTTC.

The genes are TRBV7-2 and TRBJ2-5; 11 bases align to TRBD2. CDR3 size: 14 residues. The V gene end was trimmed by 5 bases and the J gene end by 3 bases; junction bases not matched to a gene: 2. Germline loops: CDR1 SGHTA, CDR2 FQGNSA. CDR3 sequence (DNA): TGTGCCAGCAGCCCGGGACTAGCGGAAGAGACCCAGTACTTC. Its protein product is CASSPGLAEETQYF.

In this sample, this clone turned up once. The rearrangement uses TRBV6-1 and TRBJ2-1; TRBD2 matches at 10 bases. The CDR3 totals 15 residues. Losses at the gene ends were 3 bases for V and 9 bases for J; bases not matched to a gene: 8. CDR1 is MNHNS and CDR2 is SASEGT in the germline V gene. CDR3 residues: CASSDLAGALGEQFF. The CDR3 coding sequence is TGTGCCAGCAGTGACCTAGCGGGGGCTTTAGGTGAGCAGTTCTTC.

This sequence joins TRBV29-1 and TRBJ2-1; possibly TRBD2 for D (6 bases). CDR3 length equals 14 residues. Trimming stripped 4 bases from V and 2 bases from J, with 12 bases between. Germline-derived CDR1 and CDR2 are SQVTM and ANQGSEA. CDR3 sequence (DNA): TGCAGCGTTGTGGCGGGGAAAGCCTACAATGAGCAGTTCTTC. Encoded protein: CSVVAGKAYNEQFF.